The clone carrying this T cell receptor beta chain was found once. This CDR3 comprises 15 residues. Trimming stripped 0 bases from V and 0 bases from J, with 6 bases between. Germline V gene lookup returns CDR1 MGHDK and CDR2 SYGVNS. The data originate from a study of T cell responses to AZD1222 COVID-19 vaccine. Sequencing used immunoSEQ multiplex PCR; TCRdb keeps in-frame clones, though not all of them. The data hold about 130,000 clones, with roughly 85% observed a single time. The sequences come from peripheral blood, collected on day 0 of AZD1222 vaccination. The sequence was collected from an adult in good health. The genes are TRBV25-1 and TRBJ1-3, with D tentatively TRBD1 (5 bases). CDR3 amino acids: CASSEYGGSGNTIYF. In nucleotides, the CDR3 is TGTGCCAGCAGTGAATATGGGGGCTCTGGAAACACCATATATTTT.